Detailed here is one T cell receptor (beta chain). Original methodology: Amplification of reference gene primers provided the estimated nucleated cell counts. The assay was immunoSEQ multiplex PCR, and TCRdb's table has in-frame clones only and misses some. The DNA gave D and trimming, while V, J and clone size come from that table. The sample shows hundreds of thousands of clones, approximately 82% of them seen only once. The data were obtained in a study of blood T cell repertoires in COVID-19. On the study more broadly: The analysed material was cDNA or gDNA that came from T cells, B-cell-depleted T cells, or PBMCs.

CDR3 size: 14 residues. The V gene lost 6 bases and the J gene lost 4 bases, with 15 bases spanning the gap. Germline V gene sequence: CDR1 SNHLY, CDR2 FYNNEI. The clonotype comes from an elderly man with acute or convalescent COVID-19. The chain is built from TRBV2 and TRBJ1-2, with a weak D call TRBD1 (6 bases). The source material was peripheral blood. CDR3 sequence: CASSANRESYGYTF. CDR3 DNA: TGTGCCAGCAGCGCTAACAGGGAGTCCTATGGCTACACCTTC.